This TCR beta chain was identified in a study of CD8 T cells in Susac syndrome. The V gene lost 3 bases and the J gene lost 6 bases, with 5 bases spanning the gap. Germline V gives CDR1 LNHDA, CDR2 SQIVND (reference sequence). This CDR3 spans 11 amino acids. RNA was extracted with the RNeasy kit, and a quantity of roughly 0.45 to 1 ug was reverse transcribed using random hexamers. A single record per CDR3 protein comes from TCRdb applying MiXCR to the immunoSEQ multiplex PCR reads. Of 150,000 to 200,000 distinct CDR3 sequences listed, roughly 94% were seen once; the top ten hold 0.1%. Sequencing targeted TCR beta in T cells from blood (CD8+ and CD4+). Negative isolation yielded the CD8+ and CD4+ T cells, while FACS enriched the TEMRA cells.

The V gene is TRBV19, the J gene TRBJ1-1; D gene ambiguous. Sequencing was performed on CD4+ T cells from PBMCs. This clonotype originated in a human donor in good health. The CDR3 is CASSMRSEAFF. The CDR3 DNA follows: TGTGCCAGTAGTATGAGGTCTGAAGCTTTCTTT.